This T cell receptor beta chain was retrieved from a study of T-cell memory formation after mild COVID-19. Study summary: Across donors, TCR clusters were largely donor specific. Findings of the study overall: Researchers report contracting CD4+ clones mostly in CM and EM, with CD8+ clones in EMRA.

Employing constant-segment primers, 5'RACE generated TCR alpha and TCR beta cDNA libraries bearing sample barcodes and UMIs. A single record per CDR3 protein comes from TCRdb applying MiXCR to the 5' RACE reads. The sample records 250,000 to 350,000 distinct CDR3 sequences, approximately 19% being singletons. This clonotype occurred a few times. As yet, its antigen is unknown. CDR1 and CDR2 from the germline V gene are MNHEY and SMNVEV (reference sequence). This CDR3 comprises 15 residues. V was cut by 2 bases and J by 0 bases, with 9 bases left in between. The chain is built from TRBV27 and TRBJ2-3, with TRBD2 as a possible D gene (6 bases). Source material: PBMCs or a T cell subset sorted from them (not recorded which). This TCR was sampled from a man aged 18 to 35 who had mild COVID-19 (a few samples of this study predate the infection). Cell type and time point are not known. As DNA, the CDR3 is TGTGCCAGCAGTTTACGGGGGTATAGCACAGATACGCAGTATTTT. Translation: CASSLRGYSTDTQYF.